The 28 T cell receptor beta chains below all came from one sample that was sequenced in a study of T cells in women clearing cervical HPV infection. Sequenced by immunoSEQ multiplex PCR; TCRdb stores in-frame clones only, minus some. This sample's table reports about 48,000 clones. The sample comprised blood buffy coat. The receptor set was obtained from a woman aged 18 to 75 with a cervical HPV16 infection that either progressed to CIN3+ or cleared (not recorded which).

Comment on this clone: The read is 3 residues too short to cover the CDR3 end, so that end is filled in from the germline J gene. The chain has TRBV5-6 and TRBJ1-1; 9 bases agree with TRBD1. There are 15 residues in the CDR3. V trimming: 6 bases; J trimming: 4 bases; junction bases outside the gene matches: 10. Germline V lookup: CDR1 SGHDT, CDR2 YYEEEE. The CDR3: CASKAAGTGITEAFF. Partial CDR3 DNA: TGTGCCAGCAAAGCGGCCGGGACAGGGATCACTGAA.

As to this clone: The sequenced fragment ends 3 residues before the CDR3 boundary, so the rest is inferred from the germline J gene. V gene TRBV5-4 combines with J gene TRBJ2-5; 10 bases line up with TRBD2. Germline CDR1 reads SGHNT; CDR2 reads YYREEE (reference sequence). The CDR3 sequence is 16 residues long. V lost 0 bases to trimming and J lost 5 bases; unmatched junction nucleotides: 7. The part of the CDR3 DNA that was read is TGTGCCAGCAGCTTGGGTGCTAGCGGGGGTTGGGAGACC. It translates to CASSLGASGGWET. In full, the CDR3 reads CASSLGASGGWETQYF.

To note about this clone: The CDR3 end falls 3 residues outside the read, so it is completed with the germline J gene. The chain links TRBV6-2 or TRBV6-3 to TRBJ2-7; a weak D match, TRBD1 (5 bases). Between the trimmed V and J ends, which lost 5 bases and 0 bases, there was a span of 20 bases. The germline V gene encodes CDR1 MNHEY and CDR2 SVGEGT. The CDR3 is 17 residues long. Here the CDR3 reads CASSKHVDSLSSYEQYF. Incomplete CDR3 DNA: TGTGCCAGCAGTAAACACGTCGACAGTTTGAGCTCCTACGAG.

Comments on this clone: The missing CDR3 end, 3 residues past where the read stops, is filled in from the germline J gene. J is TRBJ1-5 and V is TRBV20-1; weak D call: TRBD1 (6 bases). The V gene lost 5 bases and the J gene lost 1 base, with 9 bases spanning the gap. The CDR3 has 13 residues. Per the germline V gene, CDR1 is DFQATT and CDR2 is SNEGSKA (reference sequence). The CDR3 protein is CSAVQGSNQPQHF. Partial CDR3 DNA: TGCAGTGCTGTACAGGGAAGCAATCAGCCC.

Notes on this clone: The read finishes 3 residues shy of the CDR3 end, and the germline J gene is used to complete it. The rearrangement uses TRBV19 and TRBJ2-5; D is perhaps TRBD1 (6 bases). In germline, CDR1 is LNHDA, CDR2 SQIVND (reference sequence). Trimming shortened V by 4 bases and J by 3 bases, and 12 bases separated the two germline ends. The CDR3 consists of 14 residues. CDR3 sequence: CASSTGRGKETQYF. CDR3 DNA, as far as it was read: TGTGCCAGTAGTACCGGCAGGGGTAAAGAGACC. Full variable domain (rest looked up from reference TRBV19 and TRBJ2-5): DGGITQSPKYLFRKEGQNVTLSCEQNLNHDAMYWYRQDPGQGLRLIYYSQIVNDFQKGDIAEGYSVSREKKESFPLTVTSAQKNPTAFYLCASSTGRGKETQYFGPGTRLLVL.

A remark on this clone: Read data end 3 residues before the CDR3 end; the end is taken from the germline J gene. The chain has TRBV20-1 and TRBJ1-4; the D is unclear. The CDR3 is 13 amino acids. The germline gives CDR1 DFQATT, CDR2 SNEGSKA (reference sequence). V was trimmed by 4 bases and J by 7 bases, leaving 13 bases between them. CDR3 sequence reads: CSATKVNFEKLFF. The part of the CDR3 DNA that was read is TGCAGTGCTACGAAGGTGAATTTTGAAAAA.

CDR3 loop: CASIIRQGKNIQYF. Partial CDR3 DNA: TGTGCCAGCATAATAAGACAGGGAAAAAACATT. The V gene is TRBV2, the J gene TRBJ2-4; 7 nucleotides align to TRBD1. The DNA ends 3 residues before the CDR3 does, and the rest of the CDR3 is filled in from the germline J gene. Germline V gene data show CDR1 as SNHLY and CDR2 as FYNNEI. The V segment lost 7 bases and the J segment 4 bases; nucleotides outside the gene matches: 7. The length of the CDR3 is 14 residues.

About this clone: Read data end 3 residues before the CDR3 end; the end is taken from the germline J gene. The chain links TRBV7-9 to TRBJ1-1; D might be TRBD1 (6 bases). Germline V CDR1 and CDR2: SEHNR, FQNEAQ (reference sequence). The CDR3 has 15 amino acids. V lost 2 bases, J lost 0 bases, and 10 bases lay in between. The DNA read from the CDR3 is TGTGCCAGCAGCTTACCCACAGGGATGAACACTGAA. Translating it yields CASSLPTGMNTE. The whole CDR3 sequence reads CASSLPTGMNTEAFF. Full variable domain (outside the CDR3, taken from reference TRBV7-9 and TRBJ1-1): DTGVSQNPRHKITKRGQNVTFRCDPISEHNRLYWYRQTLGQGPEFLTYFQNEAQLEKSRLLSDRFSAERPKGSFSTLEIQRTEQGDSAMYLCASSLPTGMNTEAFFGQGTRLTVV.

Concerning this clone: The read ends 3 residues early relative to the CDR3; the germline J gene fills the gap. V and J are TRBV30 and TRBJ2-4; perhaps D is TRBD1 or TRBD2 (7 bases each). The CDR3 contains 13 residues. V gave up 7 bases and J gave up 5 bases, with 15 bases separating them. Germline V CDR1 and CDR2: GTSNPN, SVGIG (reference sequence). The CDR3 region is CASTGEGENIQYF. CDR3 bases read: TGTGCCTCAACAGGGGAGGGGGAAAACATT. The full variable domain, in which reference TRBV30 and TRBJ2-4 provide the parts outside the CDR3, is SQTIHQWPATLVQPVGSPLSLECTVEGTSNPNLYWYRQAAGRGLQLLFYSVGIGQISSEVPQNLSASRPQDRQFILSSKKLLLSDSGFYLCASTGEGENIQYFGAGTRLSVL.

With regard to this clone: The DNA ends 3 residues before the CDR3 does, and the rest of the CDR3 is filled in from the germline J gene. This chain connects TRBV11-2 to TRBJ1-3, with D perhaps matching TRBD1 (6 bases). This CDR3 spans 15 amino acids. Per germline, CDR1 SGHAT and CDR2 FQNNGV. V was clipped by 3 bases and J by 0 bases, with 9 bases between them. Incomplete CDR3 DNA: TGTGCCAGCAGCTTTGGGGACAACTCTGGAAACACC. Amino acid sequence: CASSFGDNSGNT. The full CDR3 protein is CASSFGDNSGNTIYF.

Turning to this clone: Read coverage stops 3 residues before the CDR3 terminus; the germline J gene supplies the remainder. V usage is TRBV6-4 and J usage is TRBJ2-1, with 7 bases aligning to TRBD2. The CDR3 is made up of 16 amino acids. Trimming at V came to 0 bases and at J to 4 bases, leaving 6 bases not matched to a gene. Germline-derived CDR1 and CDR2 are MRHNA and SNTAGT. CDR3 DNA, as far as it was read: TGTGCCAGCAGTGACTCGAGCCTAGCGGATTACAATGAG. Residues: CASSDSSLADYNE. The CDR3 in full is CASSDSSLADYNEQFF.

As for this clone: The CDR3 end is not reached by the read, which stops 3 residues before it; the germline J gene fills it in. The chain has TRBV7-9 and TRBJ2-7; D not certain. Germline-derived CDR1 and CDR2 are SEHNR and FQNEAQ (reference sequence). This CDR3 comprises 11 residues. Trimming stripped 3 bases from V and 5 bases from J, with 5 bases between. CDR3: CASSFLDEQYF. Incomplete CDR3 DNA: TGTGCCAGCAGCTTCCTCGACGAG.

A note on this clone: From the germline J gene comes the end of the CDR3, since the read stops 3 residues before it. The chain uses TRBV19 and TRBJ2-5, with 8 bases lining up with TRBD1. This CDR3 spans 15 amino acids. With 1 base clipped from V and 5 bases from J, the junction kept 6 bases outside the gene matches. Germline V CDR1 and CDR2: LNHDA, SQIVND (reference sequence). CDR3 bases read: TGTGCCAGTAGTATAGGTTTCAGGGGGCCGGAGACC. Encoded protein: CASSIGFRGPET. The whole CDR3 protein is CASSIGFRGPETQYF. Full variable domain (outside the CDR3, taken from reference TRBV19 and TRBJ2-5): DGGITQSPKYLFRKEGQNVTLSCEQNLNHDAMYWYRQDPGQGLRLIYYSQIVNDFQKGDIAEGYSVSREKKESFPLTVTSAQKNPTAFYLCASSIGFRGPETQYFGPGTRLLVL.

To note about this clone: The read ends 3 residues early relative to the CDR3; the germline J gene fills the gap. The V and J genes are TRBV19 and TRBJ1-1; D gene uncertain. CDR1 and CDR2 from the germline V gene are LNHDA and SQIVND (reference sequence). V lost 3 bases and J 0 bases, leaving 8 bases between the germline ends. The length of the CDR3 is 14 residues. The sequenced CDR3 bases are TGTGCCAGTAGTATCAACAGAATGAACACTGAA. Translated: CASSINRMNTE. The entire CDR3 sequence reads CASSINRMNTEAFF.

CDR3 amino acids: CSVEVSAGEQFF. The sequenced part of the CDR3 DNA is TGCAGCGTTGAAGTTAGCGCAGGTGAG. The rearrangement links TRBV29-1 to TRBJ2-1; TRBD2 might be the D (5 bases). The read comes to an end 3 residues before the CDR3 does, leaving the germline J gene to fill in the end. Per germline, CDR1 SQVTM and CDR2 ANQGSEA. The CDR3 runs 12 residues. Trimming removed 1 base from V and 9 bases from J, with 10 bases in between.

Regarding this clone: The read falls 3 residues short of the CDR3 end, and the missing part is taken from the germline J gene. V and J are TRBV29-1 and TRBJ1-6; D uncertain. Germline CDR1 is SQVTM and CDR2 is ANQGSEA. Trimming took 5 bases from V and 5 from J, leaving 10 bases between them. There are 13 residues in the CDR3. The CDR3 loop is CSVSDTHNSPLHF. CDR3 DNA, as far as it was read: TGCAGCGTTTCTGACACGCATAATTCACCC. Full variable domain (remainder filled in from reference TRBV29-1 and TRBJ1-6): SAVISQKPSRDICQRGTSLTIQCQVDSQVTMMFWYRQQPGQSLTLIATANQGSEATYESGFVIDKFPISRPNLTFSTLTVSNMSPEDSSIYLCSVSDTHNSPLHFGNGTRLTVT.

Comment on this clone: The read ends 3 residues before the CDR3 terminus; that terminus is restored from the germline J gene. In the same sample, other DNA sequences code for this CDR3. The chain couples TRBV5-1 to TRBJ2-3, with TRBD1 as a possible D gene (5 bases). CDR3 size: 14 residues. The V and J ends lost 4 bases and 2 bases respectively, with 11 bases between them. Germline V gene lookup returns CDR1 SGHRS and CDR2 YFSETQ. The CDR3 loop reads CASSPRQLTDTQYF. CDR3 bases read: TGCGCCAGCAGCCCCCGACAGCTCACAGATACG. The entire variable domain, with the rest obtained from reference TRBV5-1 and TRBJ2-3, is as follows: KAGVTQTPRYLIKTRGQQVTLSCSPISGHRSVSWYQQTPGQGLQFLFEYFSETQRNKGNFPGRFSGRQFSNSRSEMNVSTLELGDSALYLCASSPRQLTDTQYFGPGTRLTVL.

Comment on this clone: The read stops 3 residues short of the end of the CDR3; the missing end is completed from the germline J gene. This rearrangement joins TRBV30 to TRBJ1-1; tentatively, D is TRBD1 (5 bases). The ends were cut back, 1 base at V and 1 base at J, with 10 bases in the middle. Per the germline V gene, CDR1 is GTSNPN and CDR2 is SVGIG (reference sequence). The CDR3 loop spans 14 amino acids. Incomplete CDR3 DNA: TGTGCCTGGAGTGGTGGACACTGGAACACTGAA. This translates into CAWSGGHWNTE. The full CDR3 is CAWSGGHWNTEAFF.

In regard to this clone: The read ends 3 residues before the CDR3 terminus; that terminus is restored from the germline J gene. The chain has TRBV5-1 and TRBJ1-2; TRBD1 agrees at 8 bases. The germline V gene has CDR1 SGHRS and CDR2 YFSETQ. Germline trimming cut 0 bases from V and 5 bases from J; bases unmatched to any gene: 9. The CDR3 is 16 amino acids. The CDR3 region is CASSLGPQGALYGYTF. Incomplete CDR3 DNA: TGCGCCAGCAGCTTGGGCCCGCAGGGGGCATTGTATGGC.

On this clone: The observed sequence ends 3 residues before the CDR3 terminus, with the missing tail filled in from the germline J gene. The chain uses TRBV18 and TRBJ1-5; TRBD1 might be the D (6 bases). The V end was cut by 4 bases, the J end by 4 bases, with 11 bases between. Per germline, CDR1 KGHSH and CDR2 LQKENI. There are 14 residues in the CDR3. CDR3 residues: CASSQQGKNQPQHF. Partial CDR3 DNA: TGTGCCAGCTCACAACAGGGAAAAAATCAGCCC.

Concerning this clone: The read stops 3 residues short of the end of the CDR3; the missing end is completed from the germline J gene. This chain connects TRBV5-5 to TRBJ1-6, with D maybe TRBD1 (5 bases). Trimming stripped 4 bases from V and 8 bases from J, with 13 bases between. Germline V gene data show CDR1 as SGHKS and CDR2 as YYEKEE (reference sequence). The CDR3 runs to 14 residues. The CDR3 spells CASSLGRVDSPLHF. Partial CDR3 DNA: TGTGCCAGCAGCCTCGGCAGGGTAGATTCACCC.

As concerns this clone: The read comes to an end 3 residues before the CDR3 does, leaving the germline J gene to fill in the end. This chain connects TRBV28 to TRBJ1-2; D may be TRBD1 (6 bases). Germline V gives CDR1 MDHEN, CDR2 SYDVKM. This CDR3 spans 16 amino acids. Trimming took 2 bases from V and 7 from J, leaving 20 bases between them. The DNA read from the CDR3 is TGTGCCAGCAGTTTACCAGGACAGTTCTATGTAGGTGGC. It encodes CASSLPGQFYVGG. The entire CDR3 protein reads CASSLPGQFYVGGYTF.

On this clone itself: The sequence runs out 3 residues before the end of the CDR3; the remainder is reconstructed from the germline J gene. The V and J genes are TRBV2 and TRBJ1-6; 8 bases fit TRBD1. The germline gives CDR1 SNHLY, CDR2 FYNNEI. This CDR3 spans 13 amino acids. The V and J ends lost 11 bases and 7 bases, in that order; junction bases with no gene match: 7. This CDR3 reads CAGKDRANSPLHF. The DNA read from the CDR3 is TGTGCCGGAAAGGACAGGGCCAATTCACCC.

Note on this clone: The CDR3 is cut off 3 residues early in the read; its end comes from the germline J gene. The chain employs TRBV5-1 and TRBJ1-2; no reliable D call. Germline CDR1 and CDR2: SGHRS and YFSETQ. V was clipped by 1 base and J by 3 bases, with 7 bases between them. CDR3 length equals 13 residues. The CDR3 loop is CASSLYRDYGYTF. The covered CDR3 bases are TGCGCCAGCAGCTTGTATAGGGACTATGGC.

As to this clone: The read terminates 3 residues before the CDR3 end, so the remaining end is supplied by the germline J gene. J is TRBJ1-4 and V is TRBV20-1; 10 nucleotides agree with TRBD1. The CDR3 consists of 13 residues. Trimming at V came to 3 bases and at J to 8 bases, leaving 3 bases not matched to a gene. Looked up from germline, CDR1 is DFQATT and CDR2 is SNEGSKA (reference sequence). This CDR3 reads CSARGDRGEKLFF. The sequenced CDR3 bases are TGCAGTGCTAGGGGGGACAGGGGCGAAAAA.

For this clone: The read ends 3 residues early relative to the CDR3; the germline J gene fills the gap. The chain carries TRBV7-8 and TRBJ1-4, with 8 positions matching TRBD1. This CDR3 is built from 18 residues. Germline-derived CDR1 and CDR2 are SGHVS and FQNEAQ. V was pared by 4 bases and J by 1 base, with 11 bases of the junction left unmatched. The sequenced CDR3 bases are TGTGCCAGCAGCTCCGACAGGGGCGTTGGGGGAACTAATGAAAAA. Amino acids: CASSSDRGVGGTNEK. The entire CDR3 protein is CASSSDRGVGGTNEKLFF.

Comments on this clone: The CDR3 end falls 3 residues outside the read, so it is completed with the germline J gene. V usage is TRBV5-1 and J usage is TRBJ1-1, with a tentative D call TRBD1 (5 bases). Trimming took 4 bases from V and 1 from J, leaving 8 bases between them. The germline CDR1 and CDR2 sequences are SGHRS and YFSETQ. This CDR3 spans 13 amino acids. Here the CDR3 reads CASSLDTNTEAFF. Incomplete CDR3 DNA: TGCGCCAGCAGCCTGGACACGAACACTGAA. Full variable domain (rest looked up from reference TRBV5-1 and TRBJ1-1): KAGVTQTPRYLIKTRGQQVTLSCSPISGHRSVSWYQQTPGQGLQFLFEYFSETQRNKGNFPGRFSGRQFSNSRSEMNVSTLELGDSALYLCASSLDTNTEAFFGQGTRLTVV.

Comment on this clone: From the germline J gene comes the end of the CDR3, since the read stops 3 residues before it. The rearrangement uses TRBV5-1 and TRBJ2-1, with 9 bases fitting TRBD2. The CDR3 runs to 15 residues. CDR1 and CDR2 (germline): SGHRS, YFSETQ. V shed 0 bases, J shed 4 bases, and the junction held 2 bases outside the gene matches. The CDR3 region is CASSLGLAGYNEQFF. The sequenced CDR3 bases are TGCGCCAGCAGCTTGGGGCTAGCGGGGTACAATGAG.